These 22 T cell receptor beta chains originate from one sample sequenced in a study of tumor-infiltrating lymphocytes in primary liver carcinoma. Investigators took RNA and DNA out together from 20-30 mg of unsorted bulk tissue. A primer matching the constant region was used to make TCR beta cDNA from approximately 520 ng of total RNA. Each TCR beta library was derived from three nested multiplex PCR rounds that employed slightly modified ARM-PCR. The first two PCR rounds used TRBV1-TRBV30 forward primers with a C-beta reverse primer, roughly 10 cycles each. TCRdb reanalysed the multiplex PCR reads using MiXCR and keeps one entry per CDR3 protein. The table includes 20,000 to 30,000 distinct CDR3 sequences, around 78% detected once. The sample comprised liver tumor tissue from sampling region 3. Stated subset: tumor region T3, left-lateral pole. The receptors here all came from a man aged 35 to 55 with primary liver carcinoma and hepatitis B virus infection.

V is TRBV29-1 and J is TRBJ2-3; 9 positions agree with TRBD2. Germline CDR1 is SQVTM and CDR2 is ANQGSEA. V dropped 3 bases and J dropped 10; count of bases not matched to a gene: 8. The CDR3 loop spans 13 amino acids. In DNA, the CDR3 is TGCAGCGTTGAGCGGGAGGGCCGGAGTGCGCAGTATTTT. Translating it yields CSVEREGRSAQYF.

V and J are TRBV11-2 and TRBJ2-1; tentatively, D is TRBD2 (5 bases). This CDR3 comprises 18 residues. V lost 5 bases, J lost 2 bases, and 22 bases lay in between. Germline values: CDR1 SGHAT, CDR2 FQNNGV. The CDR3 spells CASSPAIQRVIPYNEQFF. CDR3 in DNA: TGTGCCAGCAGCCCTGCCATTCAGAGGGTGATCCCCTACAATGAGCAGTTCTTC.

This clonotype has only one observation. At one end the junction does not follow the germline gene, possibly because of a read error. V and J are TRBV28 and TRBJ2-7; 11 bases agree with TRBD1. There are 14 residues in the CDR3. Germline V gene data show CDR1 as MDHEN and CDR2 as SYDVKM. This CDR3 reads CPSIRTGGSNEQYF. The CDR3 DNA sequence: TGTCCCAGCATCCGGACAGGGGGCTCCAACGAGCAGTATTTC. The whole variable domain, filled in from reference TRBV28 and TRBJ2-7, reads DVKVTQSSRYLVKRTGEKVFLECVQDMDHENMFWYRQDPGLGLRLIYFSYDVKMKEKGDIPEGYSVSREKKERFSLILESASTNQTSMYLCPSIRTGGSNEQYFGPGTRLTVT.

As for this clonotype: A junction end diverges from the germline sequence, so it may reflect a read error. The chain uses TRBV11-2 and TRBJ2-1, with no clear D. Germline loops: CDR1 SGHAT, CDR2 FQNNGV. The CDR3 loop spans 14 amino acids. Here the CDR3 reads CVSSLYRLVSLQFF. The CDR3 DNA is TGTGTCAGCAGCTTATACCGGCTAGTTAGTCTGCAGTTCTTC.

In regard to this clonotype: At one end the junction does not follow the germline gene, possibly because of a read error. The chain employs TRBV10-3 and TRBJ2-7; D may be TRBD1 (5 bases). Germline V gives CDR1 ENHRY, CDR2 SYGVKD. The CDR3 is made up of 15 amino acids. CDR3 in DNA: TGTGCTATCAGTGTGTCAGGGTCCGCGTACGACGAGCAGTACTTC. As protein: CAISVSGSAYDEQYF.

With respect to this clonotype: Likely a read error: the CDR3 ends without its conserved phenylalanine or tryptophan. The chain carries TRBV11-2 and TRBJ2-7; D is perhaps TRBD2 (6 bases). The CDR3 is 15 residues long. Per germline, CDR1 SGHAT and CDR2 FQNNGV. CDR3 region: CASSLGGDRPYKQYY. The CDR3 DNA reads TGTGCCAGCAGCTTGGGGGGTGACAGACCCTACAAGCAGTACTAC.

Comments on this clonotype: Germline and junction disagree at one end, which may indicate a read error. The chain carries TRBV11-2 and TRBJ2-1, with D possibly matching TRBD2 (5 bases). The germline gives CDR1 SGHAT, CDR2 FQNNGV. This CDR3 is built from 13 residues. In nucleotides, the CDR3 is TGTGCCAGTAGCATTGACGCTAGCTATGAGCAGCTCTTC. It codes for CASSIDASYEQLF.

J is TRBJ2-7 and V is TRBV6-5; D remains unclear. The CDR3 covers 14 residues. Germline V gives CDR1 MNHEY, CDR2 SVGAGI. V lost 0 bases to trimming and J lost 4 bases, with 10 bases between them. This chain's CDR3 is CASSYSIAGYEQYF. The CDR3 DNA reads as TGTGCCAGCAGTTACTCGATAGCCGGGTACGAGCAGTACTTC.

Turning to this clonotype: A much more abundant neighbour one base away suggests this may be a read error. The genes are TRBV11-1 and TRBJ2-2, with TRBD2 matching over 7 bases. Germline assignment: CDR1 SGHAT and CDR2 FQDESV (reference sequence). V was pared by 5 bases and J by 15 bases, with 21 bases of the junction left unmatched. CDR3 length equals 16 residues. In nucleotides, the CDR3 is TGTGCCAGCAGCAGGGTTATGGCGGGAGTGTCCGGTGGGTTGTTTTTT. Translated: CASSRVMAGVSGGLFF.

This clonotype was seen a single time. A junction end diverges from the germline sequence, so it may reflect a read error. V usage is TRBV10-3 and J usage is TRBJ2-7; 16 nucleotides match TRBD2. CDR3 length: 19 residues. CDR1 is ENHRY, CDR2 SYGVKD, per germline. The CDR3 sequence is CAITIRSGLAGGFSYEKYF. CDR3 in DNA: TGTGCCATCACCATACGATCGGGACTAGCGGGAGGGTTCTCCTACGAGAAGTATTTC.

For this clonotype: Compared with germline, one end of the junction differs, possibly owing to a read error. The chain joins TRBV4-3 to TRBJ2-1; no clear D gene. Per germline, CDR1 LGHNA and CDR2 YSLEER. The CDR3 totals 16 residues. As DNA, the CDR3 is TGCGCCAGCAGCCAAAATAGAGTAGGCACCTACAATGAGAAGTTCTTC. Translating it yields CASSQNRVGTYNEKFF.

The chain joins TRBV14 to TRBJ1-1; 8 positions agree with TRBD1. After removal of 10 bases from V and 8 bases from J, the junction contained 18 bases not matched to a gene. This CDR3 is 15 amino acids long. The germline CDR1 and CDR2 sequences are SGHDN and FVKESK. CDR3 protein: CATSQDSRDRSEAFF. The DNA of the CDR3 is TGTGCCACCAGTCAAGATTCCCGGGACAGGTCGGAAGCTTTCTTT.

The chain has TRBV7-9 and TRBJ2-1, with D possibly being TRBD2 (6 bases). CDR1 is SEHNR and CDR2 is FQNEAQ in the germline V gene (reference sequence). The CDR3 totals 14 residues. Trimming removed 5 bases from V and 7 bases from J, with 15 bases in between. DNA for the CDR3: TGTGCCAGCAGCAGTACTAACGGGAGTAATGAGCAGTTCTTC. It translates to CASSSTNGSNEQFF.

Regarding this clonotype: Given the absence of the conserved phenylalanine or tryptophan at the CDR3 end, a read error is likely. CDR3 amino acids: CATSDLSAGVYEQYL. CDR3 nucleotides: TGTGCCACCAGTGACTTGAGTGCGGGTGTCTACGAGCAGTACCTC. The chain carries TRBV24-1 and TRBJ2-7, with D perhaps TRBD2 (5 bases). Germline assignment: CDR1 KGHDR and CDR2 SFDVKD. CDR3 length equals 15 residues. Trimming stripped 4 bases from V and 3 bases from J, with 15 bases between.

Only a few counts were recorded for this clonotype. Being one base from a much bigger clone, this may be a read error. This sequence joins TRBV5-1 and TRBJ2-3, with 7 bases matching TRBD2. The trim removed 0 bases at V and 5 bases at J, leaving 6 bases unmatched. CDR1 and CDR2 from the germline V gene are SGHRS and YFSETQ. The CDR3 consists of 15 residues. Here the CDR3 DNA reads TGCGCCAGCAGCTTGGATGCGGGAGTGGGAGATACGCAGTATTTT. It codes for CASSLDAGVGDTQYF.

This clonotype appeared a few times. At one end the junction does not follow the germline gene, possibly because of a read error. This rearrangement joins TRBV11-2 to TRBJ1-4; D gene unclear. CDR1 and CDR2 from the germline V gene are SGHAT and FQNNGV. The CDR3 totals 15 residues. In DNA form, the CDR3 reads TGTGCAAGCAGCTTAGACGGGTTCTCTAATGAAGAACTGTTTTTT. This gives the protein CASSLDGFSNEELFF. The full variable domain, rest sourced from reference TRBV11-2 and TRBJ1-4, is EAGVAQSPRYKIIEKRQSVAFWCNPISGHATLYWYQQILGQGPKLLIQFQNNGVVDDSQLPKDRFSAERLKGVDSTLKIQPAKLEDSAVYLCASSLDGFSNEELFFGSGTQLSVL.

The sample holds many counts of this clonotype. This sequence may be a read error, since a much larger clone differs from it by one base. The chain uses TRBV6-5 and TRBJ1-4, with D perhaps TRBD1 (5 bases). Germline-derived CDR1 and CDR2 are MNHEY and SVGAGI. This CDR3 comprises 14 residues. The CDR3 sequence: CASSHRRGNEKLLF. In DNA form, the CDR3 reads TGTGCCAGCAGCCATCGAAGGGGTAATGAAAAACTGCTTTTT.

This clonotype was detected once. As the CDR3 is not closed by the conserved phenylalanine or tryptophan, this likely results from a read error. It is unclear where the CDR3 begins or ends on the DNA, so no DNA is shown, and the CDR3 is as TCRdb lists it. V gene TRBV10-3 combines with J gene TRBJ1-1; TRBD1, the table's D call, lacks a check against the DNA. Counting both end residues, the CDR3 totals 12 amino acids. CDR1 and CDR2 from the germline V gene are ENHRY and SYGVKD. The CDR3 spells CAISPGVAEAIL.

As concerns this clonotype: Given a much more abundant clone one base away, this may be a read error. The chain joins TRBV2 to TRBJ1-2, with 7 bases that match TRBD1. Per germline, CDR1 SNHLY and CDR2 FYNNEI. This CDR3 spans 13 amino acids. The CDR3 spells CATQGVRENGCTF. The CDR3, as DNA: TGTGCCACCCAGGGGGTCAGAGAAAATGGCTGCACCTTC.

CDR3 in DNA: TGTGCCAGCAGTTCACGGGACAGACGGTTCACCGGGGAGCTGTTTTTT. This gives the protein CASSSRDRRFTGELFF. The V call is TRBV12-3 or TRBV12-4, the J call TRBJ2-2; 7 bases are shared with TRBD1. After removal of 4 bases from V and 4 bases from J, the junction contained 9 bases not matched to a gene. There are 16 residues in the CDR3.

To note about this clonotype: Because the CDR3 is missing its conserved closing phenylalanine or tryptophan, this is likely a read error. J is TRBJ2-1 and V is TRBV5-5; TRBD1 is a possible D gene (6 bases). Germline CDR1 SGHKS, CDR2 YYEKEE (reference sequence). Trimming removed 4 bases from V and 1 base from J, with 12 bases in between. This CDR3 is built from 15 residues. CDR3 in amino acids: CASSPGQCSYNEQFS. In DNA form, the CDR3 reads TGTGCCAGCAGCCCTGGACAGTGTTCCTACAATGAGCAGTTCTCA.

Remarks on this clonotype: A read error is possible here, since a much larger clone lies one base away. The chain has TRBV7-6 and TRBJ2-7; D may be TRBD1 (6 bases). This CDR3 comprises 14 residues. Trimming left V 4 bases short and J 9 bases short, with 19 bases between. CDR1 and CDR2 from the germline V gene are SGHVS and FNYEAQ. CDR3 region: CASSYNRAGHGQYF. In DNA, the CDR3 is TGTGCCAGCAGCTATAACAGGGCTGGCCACGGGCAGTACTTC.